Each of the 2 T cell receptor beta chains below was sequenced from the same sample in a study of T cell responses to AZD1222 COVID-19 vaccine. TCRdb's copy holds only in-frame clones and misses some; the assay was immunoSEQ multiplex PCR. The table includes approximately 94,000 clones, approximately 87% detected once. This specimen was peripheral blood, taken on day 0 of MenACWY control vaccination. These receptors came from an adult in good health.

This sequence joins TRBV6-4 and TRBJ1-1; D uncertain. Germline CDR1 reads MRHNA; CDR2 reads SNTAGT. The V end was cut by 8 bases, the J end by 1 base, with 11 bases between. The CDR3 contains 13 residues. The CDR3 DNA follows: TGTGCCAGCGCTTGGAGTACGAACACTGAAGCTTTCTTT. Its protein is CASAWSTNTEAFF.

The rearrangement links TRBV5-1 to TRBJ1-2, with 12 nucleotides matching TRBD1. The CDR3 sequence is 15 residues long. Germline-derived CDR1 and CDR2 are SGHRS and YFSETQ. V gave up 4 bases and J gave up 5 bases; unmatched junction bases: 6. The CDR3: CASSPGTGGAYGYTF. The CDR3 DNA follows: TGCGCCAGCAGCCCTGGGACAGGGGGCGCGTATGGCTACACCTTC.